One sample yielded the 24 T cell receptor beta chains listed below, sequenced in a study of T cell responses to AZD1222 COVID-19 vaccine (dated by TCRdb to the early 2020s). Library method: the immunoSEQ multiplex PCR assay. TCRdb took this table from immuneACCESS and kept in-frame rearrangements with V and J called. Such tables lack part of the clones; where checked against another copy, unresolved V genes explain under half of the gap, and the rest is unexplained. This sample has tens of thousands of clones in its table, and approximately 88% of those were observed once. Approximately 15% of the sample goes to the ten largest clones. Read against the paper, the sample's time point label means: about 28 days (+/-7) after the second vaccine dose. The input for sequencing was peripheral blood, taken 28 days after the second AZD1222 dose. The receptors were gathered from an adult who received the AZD1222 COVID-19 vaccine.

The chain carries TRBV7-6 and TRBJ1-2; D is ambiguous. Germline CDR1 is SGHVS and CDR2 is FNYEAQ. This CDR3 is 11 amino acids long. Trimming stripped 2 bases from V and 7 bases from J, with 5 bases between. CDR3 amino acids: CASSLSSGYTF. DNA of the CDR3: TGTGCCAGCAGCTTATCGAGTGGCTACACCTTC. Filled out from reference TRBV7-6 and TRBJ1-2, the complete variable domain reads GAGVSQSPRYKVTKRGQDVALRCDPISGHVSLYWYRQALGQGPEFLTYFNYEAQQDKSGLPNDRFSAERPEGSISTLTIQRTEQRDSAMYRCASSLSSGYTFGSGTRLTVV.

The chain is built from TRBV18 and TRBJ1-5; a weak D match, TRBD1 (6 bases). Germline V CDR1 and CDR2: KGHSH, LQKENI. The CDR3 is 16 amino acids. V dropped 9 bases and J dropped 0 bases, with 18 bases sitting between them. CDR3 DNA: TGTGCCAGTACCACAGGGAAAAGGTTTAGCAATCAGCCCCAGCATTTT. It encodes CASTTGKRFSNQPQHF.

The chain carries TRBV7-9 and TRBJ2-4, with 10 bases identical to TRBD1. CDR3 size: 14 residues. With 5 bases clipped from V and 6 bases from J, the junction kept 4 bases outside the gene matches. Germline CDR1 SEHNR, CDR2 FQNEAQ (reference sequence). As DNA, the CDR3 is TGTGCCAGCAGCCAAAGACAGGGGGCAAACATTCAGTACTTC. Amino acids: CASSQRQGANIQYF.

The chain employs TRBV6-6 and TRBJ1-1; D not resolved. CDR1 is MNHNY, CDR2 SVGAGI, per germline (reference sequence). The CDR3 has 12 residues. Trimming cost V 2 bases and J 6 bases, with 7 bases left between them. CDR3 sequence reads: CASSYPGAEAFF. The CDR3 coding sequence is TGTGCCAGCAGTTACCCGGGTGCTGAAGCTTTCTTT.

The chain carries TRBV6-2 or TRBV6-3 and TRBJ1-3; TRBD1 is a possible D gene (6 bases). V dropped 5 bases and J dropped 4 bases, with 15 bases sitting between them. Germline lookup yields CDR1 MNHEY and CDR2 SVGEGT. The CDR3 has 15 residues. Here the CDR3 reads CASSPRGPSGNTIYF. CDR3 DNA: TGTGCCAGCAGTCCCCGGGGGCCGTCGGGAAACACCATATATTTT.

The genes are TRBV6-2 or TRBV6-3 and TRBJ2-7; 8 nucleotides align to TRBD1. V shed 5 bases, J shed 0 bases, and the junction held 12 bases outside the gene matches. Germline V gives CDR1 MNHEY, CDR2 SVGEGT. CDR3 size: 17 residues. DNA for the CDR3: TGTGCCAGCAGTCTCATGATCGGACAGGGAAGCTCCTACGAGCAGTACTTC. It encodes CASSLMIGQGSSYEQYF.

The CDR3 here is CASSLSTGNTEAFF. The CDR3 bases are TGTGCCAGCAGTTTATCAACAGGGAACACTGAAGCTTTCTTT. The gene calls are TRBV27 and TRBJ1-1; possible D gene TRBD1, 5 bases. Between the trimmed V and J ends, which lost 0 bases and 1 base, there was a span of 6 bases. CDR3 length: 14 amino acids. Germline assignment: CDR1 MNHEY and CDR2 SMNVEV (reference sequence).

The rearrangement links TRBV7-9 to TRBJ1-5; unclear D gene. There are 16 residues in the CDR3. The germline gives CDR1 SEHNR, CDR2 FQNEAQ (reference sequence). Trimming cost V 5 bases and J 0 bases, with 14 bases left between them. The CDR3, as DNA: TGTGCCAGCAGCCGTGACGCTTACTATAGCAATCAGCCCCAGCATTTT. Its translation: CASSRDAYYSNQPQHF. Based on the CDR3 plus reference TRBV7-9 and TRBJ1-5, the full variable domain is DTGVSQNPRHKITKRGQNVTFRCDPISEHNRLYWYRQTLGQGPEFLTYFQNEAQLEKSRLLSDRFSAERPKGSFSTLEIQRTEQGDSAMYLCASSRDAYYSNQPQHFGDGTRLSIL.

V gene TRBV5-8 combines with J gene TRBJ1-4; D ambiguous. CDR1 is SGHTS and CDR2 is YDEGEE in the germline V gene. This CDR3 is 16 amino acids long. V was pared by 1 base and J by 0 bases, with 10 bases between. Here the CDR3 DNA reads TGTGCCAGCAGCTTGCGGGGAATGGCAACTAATGAAAAACTGTTTTTT. Amino acids: CASSLRGMATNEKLFF. Full variable domain (missing parts from reference TRBV5-8 and TRBJ1-4): EAGVTQSPTHLIKTRGQQATLRCSPISGHTSVYWYQQALGLGLQFLLWYDEGEERNRGNFPPRFSGRQFPNYSSELNVNALELEDSALYLCASSLRGMATNEKLFFGSGTQLSVL.

This chain joins TRBV7-2 and TRBJ2-7; D is uncertain. Germline V gene sequence: CDR1 SGHTA, CDR2 FQGNSA. The CDR3 sequence is 13 residues long. V lost 5 bases, J lost 4 bases, and 12 bases lay in between. CDR3 region: CASSMSFSYEQYF. For the CDR3, the DNA is TGTGCCAGCAGCATGTCCTTCTCTTACGAGCAGTACTTC. The complete variable domain, with remaining parts taken from reference TRBV7-2 and TRBJ2-7, reads GAGVSQSPSNKVTEKGKDVELRCDPISGHTALYWYRQSLGQGLEFLIYFQGNSAPDKSGLPSDRFSAERTGGSVSTLTIQRTQQEDSAVYLCASSMSFSYEQYFGPGTRLTVT.

This clone was detected once. The chain carries TRBV6-5 and TRBJ1-2; D might be TRBD1 (6 bases). Germline V lookup: CDR1 MNHEY, CDR2 SVGAGI. CDR3 length: 14 residues. With 5 bases removed from V and 3 bases from J, the gap between germline ends came to 13 bases. CDR3: CASSPRGGYYGYTF. Here the CDR3 DNA reads TGTGCCAGCAGTCCCAGGGGTGGATACTATGGCTACACCTTC.

The V call is TRBV12-3 or TRBV12-4, the J call TRBJ1-1; 8 bases are shared with TRBD1. The CDR3 loop spans 13 amino acids. The J segment lost 5 bases and the V segment lost 1 base, leaving 0 bases of the junction unmatched. The CDR3 sequence: CASSLDRGTEAFF. The CDR3 coding sequence is TGTGCCAGCAGTTTAGACAGGGGGACTGAAGCTTTCTTT.

The rearrangement joins TRBV11-2 to TRBJ2-3; 10 nucleotides align to TRBD2. J gave up 1 base and V 0 bases, and 1 base lay outside the gene matches. From germline, CDR1 is SGHAT and CDR2 FQNNGV. The CDR3 has 16 residues. CDR3: CASSLDLAGGTDTQYF. CDR3 nucleotide sequence: TGTGCCAGCAGCTTAGATCTAGCGGGGGGCACAGATACGCAGTATTTT. The full variable domain, completed using reference TRBV11-2 and TRBJ2-3, is EAGVAQSPRYKIIEKRQSVAFWCNPISGHATLYWYQQILGQGPKLLIQFQNNGVVDDSQLPKDRFSAERLKGVDSTLKIQPAKLEDSAVYLCASSLDLAGGTDTQYFGPGTRLTVL.

This rearrangement joins TRBV7-2 to TRBJ2-7; TRBD2 aligns across 8 bases. Looked up from germline, CDR1 is SGHTA and CDR2 is FQGNSA. This CDR3 has 15 amino acids. J lost 3 bases, V lost 0 bases, and 4 bases had no gene match. CDR3 amino acids: CASSLASGDHYEQYF. For the CDR3, the DNA is TGTGCCAGCAGCTTAGCTAGCGGGGATCACTACGAGCAGTACTTC.

This chain links TRBV7-3 with TRBJ1-1, with no clear D. V dropped 3 bases and J dropped 1 base, with 6 bases sitting between them. This CDR3 is built from 13 residues. In germline, CDR1 is SGHTA, CDR2 FQGTGA. CDR3 sequence reads: CASSFGSNTEAFF. The CDR3 DNA follows: TGTGCCAGCAGCTTCGGGTCGAACACTGAAGCTTTCTTT.

This chain links TRBV29-1 with TRBJ1-2; weak D call: TRBD1 (5 bases). CDR3 size: 13 residues. Germline V gene sequence: CDR1 SQVTM, CDR2 ANQGSEA. V was trimmed by 6 bases and J by 4 bases, leaving 15 bases between them. This CDR3 reads CSVPGTAPYGYTF. Here the CDR3 DNA reads TGCAGCGTGCCCGGGACGGCCCCCTATGGCTACACCTTC.

The gene calls are TRBV19 and TRBJ1-5; tentative D call: TRBD1 (5 bases). CDR1 is LNHDA, CDR2 SQIVND, per germline (reference sequence). This CDR3 has 14 residues. The V gene lost 3 bases and the J gene lost 5 bases, with 11 bases spanning the gap. CDR3 DNA sequence: TGTGCCAGTAGTATCGGAGGGGCCTATCAGCCCCAGCATTTT. Translated: CASSIGGAYQPQHF.

This clone was observed once. The rearrangement joins TRBV5-1 to TRBJ2-2; 9 positions agree with TRBD2. The CDR3 runs 16 residues. V lost 3 bases to trimming and J lost 4 bases; unmatched junction nucleotides: 7. From germline, CDR1 is SGHRS and CDR2 YFSETQ. The CDR3 is CASSYGASGATGELFF. The CDR3 DNA follows: TGCGCCAGCAGCTATGGGGCTAGCGGGGCCACCGGGGAGCTGTTTTTT.

The DNA for the CDR3 is TGCGCCAGCAGCCAAGTTGTGGTACAGTATAATGAAAAACTGTTTTTT. It is translated as CASSQVVVQYNEKLFF. This chain uses TRBV4-1 with TRBJ1-4; D uncertain. V lost 1 base to trimming and J lost 4 bases, with 13 bases between them. The CDR3 spans 16 residues. Germline V gene data show CDR1 as MGHRA and CDR2 as YSYEKL.

This clone has just one count. V and J are TRBV10-3 and TRBJ1-2; 10 bases fit TRBD1. With 7 bases clipped from V and 8 bases from J, the junction kept 7 bases outside the gene matches. This CDR3 comprises 13 residues. The germline gives CDR1 ENHRY, CDR2 SYGVKD. The CDR3 nucleotides read TGTGCCATCACCCCCGGGACAGGGGAAGGCTACACCTTC. Encoded protein: CAITPGTGEGYTF.

The chain is built from TRBV5-1 and TRBJ1-4; 12 bases map to TRBD1. Per germline, CDR1 SGHRS and CDR2 YFSETQ. V shed 3 bases, J shed 3 bases, and the junction held 9 bases outside the gene matches. The CDR3 covers 18 residues. The CDR3 DNA follows: TGCGCCAGCAGCTCACACCGGGACAGGGGGCAGGCTAATGAAAAACTGTTTTTT. It yields the protein CASSSHRDRGQANEKLFF. Drawing the rest from reference TRBV5-1 and TRBJ1-4, the complete variable domain is KAGVTQTPRYLIKTRGQQVTLSCSPISGHRSVSWYQQTPGQGLQFLFEYFSETQRNKGNFPGRFSGRQFSNSRSEMNVSTLELGDSALYLCASSSHRDRGQANEKLFFGSGTQLSVL.

The chain employs TRBV19 and TRBJ2-7, with D maybe TRBD2 (5 bases). Germline CDR1 LNHDA, CDR2 SQIVND (reference sequence). Trimming stripped 4 bases from V and 3 bases from J, with 13 bases between. The CDR3 spans 14 residues. The CDR3 sequence: CASSRRDSNYEQYF. CDR3 nucleotides: TGTGCCAGTAGTAGACGGGATTCGAACTACGAGCAGTACTTC.

The chain links TRBV4-3 to TRBJ2-7, with 8 bases identical to TRBD1. This CDR3 comprises 16 residues. V trimming: 4 bases; J trimming: 3 bases; junction bases outside the gene matches: 11. CDR1 is LGHNA, CDR2 YSLEER, per germline. Here the CDR3 DNA reads TGCGCCAGCAGCCCGGGAGAGGGACAGGACGTCTACGAGCAGTACTTC. Protein: CASSPGEGQDVYEQYF.

This chain connects TRBV12-3 or TRBV12-4 to TRBJ2-7; D possibly corresponds to TRBD2 (6 bases). This CDR3 is built from 13 residues. Trimming cost V 5 bases and J 6 bases, with 14 bases left between them. The DNA of the CDR3 is TGTGCCAGCAGTCCGATCGGGCGGGGCGAGCAGTACTTC. Amino acids: CASSPIGRGEQYF.